A selection of T cell receptor beta chains follows, all from one sample in a study of cytomegalovirus exposure and HLA in healthy donors. Repertoires were generated with immunoSEQ multiplex PCR, while TCRdb's copy carries only in-frame clones and drops some. Of 150,000 or so clones listed, 65% to 80% are singletons. The specimen was PBMCs. These receptors all come from a woman aged 40-49 years in good health and CMV-seronegative. Both conserved end residues are part of each CDR3. D genes are given only for firm matches. Some rows mark clone size as missing; the rest say once, few, many or name a class of expanded clone.

d_call: TRBD1; clone_size: .; j_call: TRBJ2-1; v_call: TRBV7-9; cdr3_nt: TGTGCCAGCAGCGGACAGGGTCCCGACAATGAGCAGTTCTTC; cdr3_aa: CASSGQGPDNEQFF
d_call: .; clone_size: .; j_call: TRBJ1-2; v_call: TRBV30; cdr3_nt: TGTGCCTGGAAGTCGGGGGGATGGATCTATGGCTACACCTTC; cdr3_aa: CAWKSGGWIYGYTF
d_call: .; clone_size: .; j_call: TRBJ2-3; v_call: TRBV11-3; cdr3_nt: TGTGCCAGCAAACTCGCCTCGCGCTTCACAGATACGCAGTATTTT; cdr3_aa: CASKLASRFTDTQYF
d_call: .; clone_size: .; j_call: TRBJ1-1; v_call: TRBV2; cdr3_nt: TGTGCCAGCAGTCCCGGGGACTGGGCTGAAGCTTTCTTT; cdr3_aa: CASSPGDWAEAFF
d_call: TRBD1; clone_size: .; j_call: TRBJ2-7; v_call: TRBV10-3; cdr3_nt: TGTGCCATCAGTGAGTGGGGACAGGGTAATCGGGAGCAGTACTTC; cdr3_aa: CAISEWGQGNREQYF
d_call: TRBD1; clone_size: .; j_call: TRBJ2-5; v_call: TRBV4-2; cdr3_nt: TGTGCCAGCAGCCAAAACAACCAGGGACAGGAGACCCAGTACTTC; cdr3_aa: CASSQNNQGQETQYF
d_call: .; clone_size: .; j_call: TRBJ2-3; v_call: TRBV6-4; cdr3_nt: TGTGCCAGCAGTGTTCAGGTGGGAGATACGCAGTATTTT; cdr3_aa: CASSVQVGDTQYF
d_call: .; clone_size: .; j_call: TRBJ2-1; v_call: TRBV6-6; cdr3_nt: TGTGCCAGCAGCCCCTCCGGGGATGAGCAGTTCTTC; cdr3_aa: CASSPSGDEQFF
d_call: TRBD2; clone_size: .; j_call: TRBJ2-7; v_call: TRBV29-1; cdr3_nt: TGCAGCGTTGAAACCAGCGGGAGGGGGGAGCAGTACTTC; cdr3_aa: CSVETSGRGEQYF
d_call: TRBD1; clone_size: few; j_call: TRBJ2-4; v_call: TRBV5-8; cdr3_nt: TGTGCCAGCAGCTTGGGGGCCGGGACAGGGTACATTCAGTACTTC; cdr3_aa: CASSLGAGTGYIQYF
d_call: .; clone_size: .; j_call: TRBJ2-2; v_call: TRBV29-1; cdr3_nt: TGCAGCGTTTGGCTTTCCACCGGGGAGCTGTTTTTT; cdr3_aa: CSVWLSTGELFF
d_call: .; clone_size: .; j_call: TRBJ2-3; v_call: TRBV29-1; cdr3_nt: TGCAGCGTTGTTGCGGCCACAGATACGCAGTATTTT; cdr3_aa: CSVVAATDTQYF
d_call: TRBD1; clone_size: .; j_call: TRBJ1-5; v_call: TRBV7-8; cdr3_nt: TGTGCCAGCAGCCTGGACAGGGGGCCAAATCAGCCCCAGCATTTT; cdr3_aa: CASSLDRGPNQPQHF
d_call: TRBD1; clone_size: .; j_call: TRBJ2-1; v_call: TRBV14; cdr3_nt: TGTGCCAGCAGCCCACAGGGGTTGTCCTACAATGAGCAGTTCTTC; cdr3_aa: CASSPQGLSYNEQFF
d_call: .; clone_size: .; j_call: TRBJ2-7; v_call: TRBV6-1; cdr3_nt: TGTGCCAGCAATAACAGGGGGGGAAGCGAGCAGTACTTC; cdr3_aa: CASNNRGGSEQYF
d_call: .; clone_size: .; j_call: TRBJ2-1; v_call: TRBV29-1; cdr3_nt: TGCAGCGTTGTGACAGGGGTAACCTGGACTAGCGAGAACAATGAGCAGTTCTTC; cdr3_aa: CSVVTGVTWTSENNEQFF
d_call: TRBD2; clone_size: few; j_call: TRBJ2-3; v_call: TRBV4-1; cdr3_nt: TGCGCCAGCAGCCTCTCTAGCGGAGGGGGACTAGGCTTTACTAGCACAGATACGCAGTATTTT; cdr3_aa: CASSLSSGGGLGFTSTDTQYF
d_call: .; clone_size: .; j_call: TRBJ2-7; v_call: TRBV5-4; cdr3_nt: TGTGCCAGCAGCATCCCAGGCGGGTACTACGAGCAGTACTTC; cdr3_aa: CASSIPGGYYEQYF
d_call: .; clone_size: once; j_call: TRBJ1-3; v_call: TRBV19; cdr3_nt: TGTGCCAGTAGTATAGTAAAGTCACGGGGGAACACCATATATTTT; cdr3_aa: CASSIVKSRGNTIYF
d_call: .; clone_size: .; j_call: TRBJ1-1; v_call: TRBV15; cdr3_nt: TGTGCCACCAGCAGAGTCGCAGGGAAGACTGAAGCTTTCTTT; cdr3_aa: CATSRVAGKTEAFF
d_call: TRBD1; clone_size: .; j_call: TRBJ1-1; v_call: TRBV6-1; cdr3_nt: TGTGCCAGCAGTAAACAGGGGGCTATGAACACTGAAGCTTTCTTT; cdr3_aa: CASSKQGAMNTEAFF
d_call: .; clone_size: .; j_call: TRBJ1-2; v_call: TRBV4-1; cdr3_nt: TGCGCCAGCAGCCAAGCTCGGACAGACCCGTACACCTTC; cdr3_aa: CASSQARTDPYTF
d_call: .; clone_size: few; j_call: TRBJ2-1; v_call: TRBV27; cdr3_nt: TGTGCCAGCAGTTCCGAGACGGGACTCAATGAGCAGTTCTTC; cdr3_aa: CASSSETGLNEQFF
d_call: .; clone_size: .; j_call: TRBJ2-1; v_call: TRBV2; cdr3_nt: TGTGCCAGCAGTGAAAGGGGGTACAATGAGCAGTTCTTC; cdr3_aa: CASSERGYNEQFF
d_call: TRBD1; clone_size: .; j_call: TRBJ1-1; v_call: TRBV7-8; cdr3_nt: TGTGCCAGCACCCCGGGGAGGACAGGGAAGGCCACTGAAGCTTTCTTT; cdr3_aa: CASTPGRTGKATEAFF
d_call: TRBD1; clone_size: .; j_call: TRBJ2-2; v_call: TRBV7-9; cdr3_nt: TGTGCCAGCAGCGCCCGGGACAGGGGTAACACCGGGGAGCTGTTTTTT; cdr3_aa: CASSARDRGNTGELFF
d_call: TRBD1; clone_size: .; j_call: TRBJ1-2; v_call: TRBV10-1; cdr3_nt: TGCGCCAGCAGAGAGACAGGGCCCCTCTTC; cdr3_aa: CASRETGPLF
d_call: TRBD2; clone_size: few; j_call: TRBJ2-1; v_call: TRBV5-1; cdr3_nt: TGCGCCAGTCACTTTTGGAGCGGGGTACCCCAAGGGGAGCAGTTCTTC; cdr3_aa: CASHFWSGVPQGEQFF
d_call: .; clone_size: once; j_call: TRBJ2-6; v_call: TRBV7-2; cdr3_nt: TGTGCCAGCAGCTTAGGACAGACTCACTCTGGGGCCAACGTCCTGACTTTC; cdr3_aa: CASSLGQTHSGANVLTF
d_call: .; clone_size: .; j_call: TRBJ1-1; v_call: TRBV10-2; cdr3_nt: TGCGCCAGCACCGCAGCAGGGGCAGCGAACACTGAAGCTTTCTTT; cdr3_aa: CASTAAGAANTEAFF
d_call: .; clone_size: .; j_call: TRBJ1-1; v_call: TRBV5-1; cdr3_nt: TGCGCCAGCAGCTTGGATCGGGAAGCGCGGGCTTTCTTT; cdr3_aa: CASSLDREARAFF
d_call: TRBD1; clone_size: .; j_call: TRBJ1-6; v_call: TRBV28; cdr3_nt: TGTGCCAGCAGTTTACCGGGACAGGGGGTAGTTGATTCACCCCTCCACTTT; cdr3_aa: CASSLPGQGVVDSPLHF
d_call: TRBD2; clone_size: .; j_call: TRBJ2-3; v_call: TRBV11-3; cdr3_nt: TGTGCCAGCAGCATAGGGACTAGCGGGAATACGCAGTATTTT; cdr3_aa: CASSIGTSGNTQYF
d_call: .; clone_size: .; j_call: TRBJ1-4; v_call: TRBV12-5; cdr3_nt: TGTGCTAGTGGTCTAGGACAAAATGAAAAACTGTTTTTT; cdr3_aa: CASGLGQNEKLFF
d_call: .; clone_size: few; j_call: TRBJ1-5; v_call: TRBV27; cdr3_nt: TGTGCCAGCAGTTTATACCACAGGGCAGGTCGGGCGCAGCCCCAGCATTTT; cdr3_aa: CASSLYHRAGRAQPQHF
d_call: TRBD2; clone_size: .; j_call: TRBJ2-7; v_call: TRBV10-3; cdr3_nt: TGTGCCATCAGTGAGTCCGGACTAGCGGGAGCCGAGAACTTC; cdr3_aa: CAISESGLAGAENF
d_call: TRBD1; clone_size: .; j_call: TRBJ1-1; v_call: TRBV4-1; cdr3_nt: TGCGCCAGCAGCCAACCAGGGGGCTACACTGAAGCTTTCTTT; cdr3_aa: CASSQPGGYTEAFF
d_call: TRBD2; clone_size: .; j_call: TRBJ2-2; v_call: TRBV5-1; cdr3_nt: TGCGCCAGCAGCCTCTCCCTAGCGGGGGGGCCTAGCGGGGAGCTGTTTTTT; cdr3_aa: CASSLSLAGGPSGELFF
d_call: .; clone_size: few; j_call: TRBJ2-5; v_call: TRBV5-1; cdr3_nt: TGCGCCAGCAGCTTGATGGGCGGGTCGTACCAAGAGACCCAGTACTTC; cdr3_aa: CASSLMGGSYQETQYF
d_call: TRBD1; clone_size: .; j_call: TRBJ1-5; v_call: TRBV11-3; cdr3_nt: TGTGCCAGCAGTAGGACAGGGGATCAGCCCCAGCATTTT; cdr3_aa: CASSRTGDQPQHF
d_call: .; clone_size: .; j_call: TRBJ1-4; v_call: TRBV5-4; cdr3_nt: TGTGCCAGCAGCCCGATGGGGGGTACAACTAATGAAAAACTGTTTTTT; cdr3_aa: CASSPMGGTTNEKLFF
d_call: .; clone_size: .; j_call: TRBJ1-6; v_call: TRBV6-5; cdr3_nt: TGTGCCAGCAGGCAGGGCTCCTATAATTCACCCCTCCACTTT; cdr3_aa: CASRQGSYNSPLHF
d_call: TRBD1; clone_size: once; j_call: TRBJ1-6; v_call: TRBV28; cdr3_nt: TGTGCCAGCAAAGTAGAGAGCAGGGGGAGGCGGTCACCCCTCCACTTT; cdr3_aa: CASKVESRGRRSPLHF
d_call: TRBD1; clone_size: .; j_call: TRBJ2-7; v_call: TRBV4-1; cdr3_nt: TGCGCCAGCAGCCGACAGGGGGACGGCTACGAGCAGTACTTC; cdr3_aa: CASSRQGDGYEQYF
d_call: .; clone_size: .; j_call: TRBJ1-2; v_call: TRBV6-5; cdr3_nt: TGTGCCAGCAGTTTCCAACAGGGTGTGCGAGGCTACACCTTC; cdr3_aa: CASSFQQGVRGYTF
d_call: .; clone_size: .; j_call: TRBJ2-7; v_call: TRBV30; cdr3_nt: TGTGCCTGCTCCCTCAGGCAGTTCTCCTACGAGCAGTACTTC; cdr3_aa: CACSLRQFSYEQYF
d_call: .; clone_size: .; j_call: TRBJ1-4; v_call: TRBV5-1; cdr3_nt: TGCGCCAGCAGCTTGGATCTCGGCAGAAAGGGGAAACTGTTTTTT; cdr3_aa: CASSLDLGRKGKLFF
d_call: TRBD1; clone_size: .; j_call: TRBJ1-2; v_call: TRBV7-9; cdr3_nt: TGTGCCAGCAACCCAGGGGGCGAGGACTATGGCTACACCTTC; cdr3_aa: CASNPGGEDYGYTF
d_call: .; clone_size: few; j_call: TRBJ1-1; v_call: TRBV25-1; cdr3_nt: TGTGCCAGCGGCAGTCAGGGTCTCGAGGCTTTCTTT; cdr3_aa: CASGSQGLEAFF
d_call: .; clone_size: .; j_call: TRBJ2-7; v_call: TRBV4-1; cdr3_nt: TGCGCCAGCAGCCACCGACTTCTGGAGAGCTACGAGCAGTACTTC; cdr3_aa: CASSHRLLESYEQYF
d_call: .; clone_size: .; j_call: TRBJ2-2; v_call: TRBV6-1; cdr3_nt: TGTGCCAGCAGTGGGAGCTCCCACTTCGGGGAGCTGTTTTTT; cdr3_aa: CASSGSSHFGELFF
d_call: TRBD2; clone_size: .; j_call: TRBJ2-2; v_call: TRBV27; cdr3_nt: TGTGCCAGCAGTTTACCGACTAGCGGGAGCCCCGGGGAGCTGTTTTTT; cdr3_aa: CASSLPTSGSPGELFF
d_call: TRBD2; clone_size: .; j_call: TRBJ2-1; v_call: TRBV7-2; cdr3_nt: TGTGCCAGCAGCTTAGTGGGGACTAGCGGCAATGAGCAGTTCTTC; cdr3_aa: CASSLVGTSGNEQFF
d_call: .; clone_size: .; j_call: TRBJ2-3; v_call: TRBV7-9; cdr3_nt: TGTGCCAGCAGCCTCCTCGGCAGGGGGAGGACAGATACGCAGTATTTT; cdr3_aa: CASSLLGRGRTDTQYF